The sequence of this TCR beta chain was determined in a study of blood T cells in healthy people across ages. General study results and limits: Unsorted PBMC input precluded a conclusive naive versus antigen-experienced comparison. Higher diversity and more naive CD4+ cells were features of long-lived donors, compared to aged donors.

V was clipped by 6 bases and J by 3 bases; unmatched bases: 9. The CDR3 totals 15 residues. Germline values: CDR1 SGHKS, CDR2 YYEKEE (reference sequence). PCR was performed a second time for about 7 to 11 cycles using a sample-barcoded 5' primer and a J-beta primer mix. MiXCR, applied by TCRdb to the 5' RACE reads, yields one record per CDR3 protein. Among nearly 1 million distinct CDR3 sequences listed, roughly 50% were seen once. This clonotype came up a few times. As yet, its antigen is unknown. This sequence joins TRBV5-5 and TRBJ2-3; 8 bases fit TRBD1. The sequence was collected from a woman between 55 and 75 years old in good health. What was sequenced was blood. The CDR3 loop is CASTRTGFITDTQYF. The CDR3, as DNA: TGTGCCAGCACCCGGACAGGGTTCATAACAGATACGCAGTATTTT.